This TCR beta chain derives from a study of T cell responses to AZD1222 COVID-19 vaccine. Profiled with immunoSEQ multiplex PCR; TCRdb holds only in-frame clones, not every one. The sample includes some 110,000 clones, roughly 90% of them seen just once. Concerning this clone: The antigen remains unidentified.

V shed 5 bases and J shed 5 bases, with 9 bases lying between them. The CDR3 has 13 amino acids. In germline, CDR1 is MNHEY, CDR2 SVGAGI. Whole-study results and caveats: Clonal diversity was possibly underestimated, and the donors were mostly white British, with more females. Nearly half of the spike-specific TCRs reportedly recognize variant regions that carry no mutations. The breadth and depth of Spike-specific TCRs increased once two AZD1222 doses had been given. Vaccine-associated CD4 TCRs spanned spike, dominant at 160-218 and 743-854.

This chain links TRBV6-5 with TRBJ2-2; the D is unclear. This TCR derives from an adult who received the AZD1222 COVID-19 vaccine. The material sequenced was peripheral blood, taken 28 days after the second AZD1222 dose. The CDR3 sequence: CASSNIRTGELFF. As DNA, the CDR3 is TGTGCCAGCAGTAACATTCGTACCGGGGAGCTGTTTTTT.